This T cell receptor beta chain comes out of a study of response to subunit inactivated influenza vaccine. Study-level results: It was the authors' suggestion that each seasonal influenza vaccination recruits few new T cells.

TCRdb re-called the RT-PCR reads with MiXCR, one entry per CDR3 protein. The table records about 650,000 distinct CDR3 sequences, 15% to 18% of them present only once. As regards this clonotype: Its antigen is undetermined.

CDR1 SGHTA and CDR2 FQGTGA come from the germline V gene. The CDR3 totals 14 residues. The V end lost 3 bases, the J end lost 13 bases, and 18 bases lay between the germline ends. The V call is TRBV7-3, the J call TRBJ1-4; D possibly corresponds to TRBD1 (6 bases). The specimen was PBMCs from blood, collected about 12 days after vaccination. This clonotype was obtained from a man aged 45-65 years who received an inactivated influenza vaccine. The DNA of the CDR3 is TGTGCCAGCAGCTTCGGGGGCAGGGCCGACGCACTGTTTTTT. Its protein is CASSFGGRADALFF.